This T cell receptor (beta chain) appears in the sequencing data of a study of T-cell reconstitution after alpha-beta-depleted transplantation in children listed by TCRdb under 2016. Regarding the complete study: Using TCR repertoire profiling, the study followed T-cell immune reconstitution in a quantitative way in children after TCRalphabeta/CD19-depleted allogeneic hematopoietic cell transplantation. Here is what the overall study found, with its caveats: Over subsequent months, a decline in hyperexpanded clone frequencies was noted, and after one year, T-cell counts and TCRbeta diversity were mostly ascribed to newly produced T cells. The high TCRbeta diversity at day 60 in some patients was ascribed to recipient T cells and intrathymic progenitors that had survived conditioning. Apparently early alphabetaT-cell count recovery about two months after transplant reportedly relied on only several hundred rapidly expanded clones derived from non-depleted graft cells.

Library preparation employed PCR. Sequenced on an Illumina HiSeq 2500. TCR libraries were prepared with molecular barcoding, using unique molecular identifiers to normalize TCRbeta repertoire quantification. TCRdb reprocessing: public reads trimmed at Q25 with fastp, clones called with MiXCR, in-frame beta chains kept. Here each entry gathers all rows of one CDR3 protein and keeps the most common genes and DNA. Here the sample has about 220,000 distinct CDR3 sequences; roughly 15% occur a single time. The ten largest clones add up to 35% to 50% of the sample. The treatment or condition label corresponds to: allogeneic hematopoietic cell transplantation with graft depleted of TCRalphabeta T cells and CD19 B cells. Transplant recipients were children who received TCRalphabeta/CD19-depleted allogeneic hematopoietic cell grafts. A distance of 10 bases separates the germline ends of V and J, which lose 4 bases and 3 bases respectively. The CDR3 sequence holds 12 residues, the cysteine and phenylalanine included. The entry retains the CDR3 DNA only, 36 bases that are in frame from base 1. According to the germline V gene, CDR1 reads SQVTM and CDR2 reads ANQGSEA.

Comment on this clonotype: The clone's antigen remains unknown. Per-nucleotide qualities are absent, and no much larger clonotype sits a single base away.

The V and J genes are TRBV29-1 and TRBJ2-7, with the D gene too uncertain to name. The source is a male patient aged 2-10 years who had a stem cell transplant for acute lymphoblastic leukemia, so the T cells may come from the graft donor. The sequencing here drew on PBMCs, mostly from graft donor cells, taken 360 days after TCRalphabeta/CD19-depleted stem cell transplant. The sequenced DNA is TGCAGCGTTGTCGTCAGGTTCTACGAGCAGTACTTC. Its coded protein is CSVVVRFYEQYF.